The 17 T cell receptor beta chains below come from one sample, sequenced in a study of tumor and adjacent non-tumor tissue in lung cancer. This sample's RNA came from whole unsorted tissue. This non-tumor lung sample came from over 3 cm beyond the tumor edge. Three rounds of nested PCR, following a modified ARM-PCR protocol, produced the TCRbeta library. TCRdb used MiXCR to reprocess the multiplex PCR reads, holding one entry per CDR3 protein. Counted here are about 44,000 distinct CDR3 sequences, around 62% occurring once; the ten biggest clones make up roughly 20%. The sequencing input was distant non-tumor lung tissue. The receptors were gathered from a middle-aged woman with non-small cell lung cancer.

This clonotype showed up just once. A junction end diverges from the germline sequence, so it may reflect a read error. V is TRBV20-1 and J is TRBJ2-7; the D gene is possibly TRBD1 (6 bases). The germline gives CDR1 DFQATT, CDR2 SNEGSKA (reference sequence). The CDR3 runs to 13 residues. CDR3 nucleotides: TGCAGTGCCCCTTCGGACAGCTCCTATGAGCATTACTTC. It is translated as CSAPSDSSYEHYF.

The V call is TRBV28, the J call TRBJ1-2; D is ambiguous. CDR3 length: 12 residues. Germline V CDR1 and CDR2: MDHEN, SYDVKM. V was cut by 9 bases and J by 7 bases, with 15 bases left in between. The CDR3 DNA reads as TGTGCCAGGAGTCCAGACGGGTTTGGCTACACCTTC. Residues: CARSPDGFGYTF.

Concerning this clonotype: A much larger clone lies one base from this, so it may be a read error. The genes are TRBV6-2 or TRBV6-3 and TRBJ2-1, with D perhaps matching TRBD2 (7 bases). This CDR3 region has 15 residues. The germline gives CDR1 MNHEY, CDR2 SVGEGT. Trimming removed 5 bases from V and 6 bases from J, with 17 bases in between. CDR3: CASSTIVGGRNEQFF. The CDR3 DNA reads TGTGCCAGCAGTACGATAGTGGGGGGGCGCAATGAGCAGTTCTTC.

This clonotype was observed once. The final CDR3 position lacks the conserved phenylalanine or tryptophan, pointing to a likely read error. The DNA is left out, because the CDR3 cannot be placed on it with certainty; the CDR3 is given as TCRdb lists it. CDR3 region: CASSSTLGTNRSSPLHY. This chain connects TRBV11-2 to TRBJ1-6; TRBD1, the table's D call, was not compared with the DNA. Termini included, the CDR3 measures 17 amino acids. CDR1 is SGHAT, CDR2 FQNNGV, per germline.

The CDR3 DNA is TGTGCCAGAAAGGGGGATCAGGGGACTGAAGCTTTCTTT. Protein product: CARKGDQGTEAFF. The V and J genes are TRBV12-3 or TRBV12-4 and TRBJ1-1; possible D gene TRBD1, 6 bases. V lost 9 bases, J lost 5 bases, and 16 bases lay in between. This CDR3 spans 13 amino acids.

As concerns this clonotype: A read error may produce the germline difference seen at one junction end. CDR3 coding DNA: TGTGCCAGCAGCTATCCCATGAGACGAAGTGCGGATACGCGGTATTTT. This sequence encodes CASSYPMRRSADTRYF. The gene calls are TRBV5-5 and TRBJ2-3; no clear D. There are 16 residues in the CDR3. Germline V CDR1 and CDR2: SGHKS, YYEKEE (reference sequence).

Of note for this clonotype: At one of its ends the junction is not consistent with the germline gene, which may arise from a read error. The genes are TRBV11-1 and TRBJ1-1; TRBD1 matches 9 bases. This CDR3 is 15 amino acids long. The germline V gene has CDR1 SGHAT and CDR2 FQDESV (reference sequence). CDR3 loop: CASSLAGQGIAEAYF. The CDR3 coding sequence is TGTGCAAGCAGCCTCGCGGGACAGGGAATCGCTGAGGCTTACTTC.

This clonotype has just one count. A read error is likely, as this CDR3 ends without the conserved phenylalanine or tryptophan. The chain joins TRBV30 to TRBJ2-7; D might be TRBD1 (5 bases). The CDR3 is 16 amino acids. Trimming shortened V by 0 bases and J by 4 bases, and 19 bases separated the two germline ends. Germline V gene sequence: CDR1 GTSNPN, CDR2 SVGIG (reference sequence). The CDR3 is CAWSVHPDSFFYEQYY. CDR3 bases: TGTGCCTGGAGTGTACATCCCGACAGCTTTTTTTACGAGCAGTACTAC.

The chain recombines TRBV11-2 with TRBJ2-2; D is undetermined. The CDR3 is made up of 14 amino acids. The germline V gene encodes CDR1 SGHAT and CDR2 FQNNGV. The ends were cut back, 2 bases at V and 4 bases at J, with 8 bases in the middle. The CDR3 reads CASSLTHLTGELFF. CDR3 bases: TGTGCCAGCAGCTTAACCCATCTCACCGGGGAGCTGTTTTTT.

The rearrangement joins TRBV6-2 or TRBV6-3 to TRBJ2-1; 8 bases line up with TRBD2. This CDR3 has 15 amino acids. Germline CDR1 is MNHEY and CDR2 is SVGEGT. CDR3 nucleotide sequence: TGTGCAATCAGTTACTCGACCGCGGGGGGAAATGAGCAGTTCTTC. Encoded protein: CAISYSTAGGNEQFF.

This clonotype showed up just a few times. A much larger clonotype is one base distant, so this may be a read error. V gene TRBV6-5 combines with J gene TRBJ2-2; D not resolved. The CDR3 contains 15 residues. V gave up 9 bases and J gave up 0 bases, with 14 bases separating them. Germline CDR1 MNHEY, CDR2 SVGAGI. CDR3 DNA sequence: TGTGCCAGGAAGGATCCGGTCGCGAACACCGGGGAGCTGTTTTTT. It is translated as CARKDPVANTGELFF.

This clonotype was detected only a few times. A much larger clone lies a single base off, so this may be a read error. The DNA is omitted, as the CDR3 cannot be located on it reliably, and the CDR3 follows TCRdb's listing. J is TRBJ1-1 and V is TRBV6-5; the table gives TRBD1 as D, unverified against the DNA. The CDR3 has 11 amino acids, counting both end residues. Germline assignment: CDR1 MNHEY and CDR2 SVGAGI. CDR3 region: CASYRCTEAFF.

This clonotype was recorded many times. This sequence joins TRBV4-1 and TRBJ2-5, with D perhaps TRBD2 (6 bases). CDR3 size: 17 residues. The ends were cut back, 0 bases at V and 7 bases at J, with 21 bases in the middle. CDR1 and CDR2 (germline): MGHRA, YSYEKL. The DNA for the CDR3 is TGCGCCAGCAGCCAAGAATTGGGAGCGGGCCTCCGGGGGACCCAGTACTTC. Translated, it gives CASSQELGAGLRGTQYF.

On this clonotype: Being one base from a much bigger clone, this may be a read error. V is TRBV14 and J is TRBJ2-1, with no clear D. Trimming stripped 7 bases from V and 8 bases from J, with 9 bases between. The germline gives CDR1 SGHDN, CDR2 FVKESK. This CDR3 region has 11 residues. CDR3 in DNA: TGTGCCAGCATCCTTTTCCATGAGCAGTTCTTC. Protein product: CASILFHEQFF.

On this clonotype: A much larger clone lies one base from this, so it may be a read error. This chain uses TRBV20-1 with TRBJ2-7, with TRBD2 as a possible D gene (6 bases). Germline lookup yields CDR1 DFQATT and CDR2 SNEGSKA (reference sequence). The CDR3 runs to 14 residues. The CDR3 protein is CRASPRGTTYEQYF. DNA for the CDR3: TGCAGAGCTAGCCCGCGGGGCACTACCTACGAGCAGTACTTC.

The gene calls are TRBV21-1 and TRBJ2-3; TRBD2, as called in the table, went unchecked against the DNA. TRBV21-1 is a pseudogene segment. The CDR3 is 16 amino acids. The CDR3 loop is CASSRPLAGITDTQYF. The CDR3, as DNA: TGTGCCAGCAGCAGACCATTAGCGGGGATCACGGATACGCAGTATTTT.

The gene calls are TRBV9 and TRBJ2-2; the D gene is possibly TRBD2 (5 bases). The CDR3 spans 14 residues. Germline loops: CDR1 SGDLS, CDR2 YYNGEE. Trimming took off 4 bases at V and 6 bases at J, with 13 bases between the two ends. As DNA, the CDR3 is TGTGCCAGCAGCCGCCGGGGTGGGGCCGGGGAGCTGTTTTTT. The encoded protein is CASSRRGGAGELFF.